This TCR beta chain was identified during a study of cytomegalovirus exposure and HLA in healthy donors. This clone has only a few counts. Its target is not known. Regarding the study as a whole: Reportedly, cytomegalovirus status was diagnosed with high sensitivity and specificity.

The PCR made use of 60 Vbeta and 13 Jbeta primers. Per the original data handling: Around 9.9 million shared chains were among the roughly 78 million unique TCR beta chains that a later analysis counted. Sequencing used immunoSEQ multiplex PCR; TCRdb keeps in-frame clones, though not all of them. Clone size and V and J calls were adopted from that table, with D and trimming inferred from the DNA. The sample has 80,000 to 130,000 clones, 70% to 80% seen once. The CDR3 is made up of 13 amino acids. Trimming left V 2 bases short and J 5 bases short, with 7 bases between. Germline-derived CDR1 and CDR2 are GTSNPN and SVGIG (reference sequence). Though nominally healthy at sampling, donors likely had unrecorded immune exposures.

V is TRBV30 and J is TRBJ1-6, with D unclear. The origin of this receptor is a female donor in good health and CMV-seropositive. What was sequenced was PBMCs. CDR3 sequence reads: CAWSRENNSPLHF. The CDR3 nucleotides read TGTGCCTGGAGTCGGGAAAATAATTCACCCCTCCACTTT.